This is a list of T cell receptor beta chains from one sample in a study of T cell responses to AZD1222 COVID-19 vaccine. Sequenced by immunoSEQ multiplex PCR; TCRdb stores in-frame clones only, minus some. The top ten clones hold about 1.5% of a sample with about 160,000 clones, roughly nine tenths of them seen once. Sequences were derived from peripheral blood, sampled on day 0 of AZD1222 vaccination. The origin of the receptors is an adult in good health. CDR3s include the opening cysteine and the closing phenylalanine or tryptophan. The D gene is left open where the match is weak. Only some rows state a clone size, as once, few, many or a class for expanded clones.

d_gene	v_gene	j_gene	abundance	CDR3nt	CDR3aa
.	TRBV4-3	TRBJ1-4	.	TGCGCCAGCAGCCAAGAATTTGCCGGGACCGTACCTGAAAAACTGTTTTTT	CASSQEFAGTVPEKLFF
TRBD1	TRBV11-3	TRBJ2-5	once	TGTGCCAGCAGCTGGCCCCACAGGGGGCTTGAGGGAGGGAGCCAAGAGACCCAGTACTTC	CASSWPHRGLEGGSQETQYF
.	TRBV2	TRBJ2-7	.	TGTGCCAGCAGTGACCAACCGGGTCTCAATTACGAGCAGTACTTC	CASSDQPGLNYEQYF
.	TRBV12-3/TRBV12-4	TRBJ1-1	.	TGTGCCAGCAGTTACGGAGTCGAAGCTTTCTTT	CASSYGVEAFF
.	TRBV24-1	TRBJ2-3	.	TGTGCCACCAGTGATCGGACACAAACGGGAGATACGCAGTATTTT	CATSDRTQTGDTQYF
TRBD1	TRBV18	TRBJ1-4	.	TGTGCCAGCACGCAACAGGGGCAAGATGAAAAACTGTTTTTT	CASTQQGQDEKLFF
TRBD1	TRBV9	TRBJ1-1	.	TGTGCCAGCAGCCCGCCACCGGGACAGGCGGCTCTAGCTTTCTTT	CASSPPPGQAALAFF
TRBD1	TRBV4-3	TRBJ2-1	.	TGCGCCAGCAGCCAAGAATTTGTGGGACAGGCCTACAATGAGCAGTTCTTC	CASSQEFVGQAYNEQFF
TRBD2	TRBV5-6	TRBJ2-5	.	TGTGCCAGCAGCGTGGGACTAGCGGGATGGGAGACCCAGTACTTC	CASSVGLAGWETQYF
.	TRBV4-3	TRBJ2-1	few	TGCGCCAGCAGCCAAGGCACCGGCAATGAGCAGTTCTTC	CASSQGTGNEQFF
.	TRBV7-9	TRBJ2-5	once	TGTGCCAGCAGCCCCAGGGATGTAGAGACCCAGTACTTC	CASSPRDVETQYF
.	TRBV19	TRBJ2-6	.	TGTGCCAGTTGCACCTCTGGGGCCAACGTCCTGACTTTC	CASCTSGANVLTF
.	TRBV30	TRBJ1-1	.	TGTGCCTGGAGTGTACGGAAGGGAAGGGTCGGGGAGAGGACTGAAGCTTTCTTT	CAWSVRKGRVGERTEAFF
TRBD1	TRBV28	TRBJ1-2	once	TGTGCCAGCAGTTTACCTCGGGACAGGGCCTATGGCTACACCTTC	CASSLPRDRAYGYTF
TRBD1	TRBV14	TRBJ1-2	.	TGTGCCAGCAGCCCCCTCCAGACAGGGCCCGTCTATGGCTACACCTTC	CASSPLQTGPVYGYTF
.	TRBV19	TRBJ1-5	.	TGTGCCAGTAGTATCCGGGGCAATCAGCCCCAGCATTTT	CASSIRGNQPQHF
.	TRBV6-6	TRBJ2-7	.	TGTGCCAGCAGTTATCTAGGATCTCTCTACGAGCAGTACTTC	CASSYLGSLYEQYF
TRBD1	TRBV28	TRBJ1-1	once	TGTGCCAGCAGTTTATGGGGGGGACAGGGAAACACTGAAGCTTTCTTT	CASSLWGGQGNTEAFF
TRBD1	TRBV4-1	TRBJ1-5	once	TGCGCCAGCAGCCTGGACCCAGACAGGGGCGCTAAGGGGGGCAATCAGCCCCAGCATTTT	CASSLDPDRGAKGGNQPQHF
TRBD1	TRBV30	TRBJ1-2	.	TGTGCCTGGAGTGTCCGGACAGGGGATGTCGGCTACACCTTC	CAWSVRTGDVGYTF
.	TRBV7-9	TRBJ1-1	once	TGTGCCAGCAGCTTGGTCGGTTCGAGGGACACTGAAGCTTTCTTT	CASSLVGSRDTEAFF
.	TRBV5-8	TRBJ1-2	.	TGTGCCAGCAACCTGGGACAAACCTTAAACTATGGCTACACCTTC	CASNLGQTLNYGYTF
TRBD1	TRBV7-9	TRBJ1-4	.	TGTGCCAGCAGCCCGGGGGGCAGGGGGCATGAAAAACTGTTTTTT	CASSPGGRGHEKLFF
TRBD1	TRBV10-2	TRBJ2-7	many	TGCGCCAGCCGACAGGGGACCTACGAGCAGTACTTC	CASRQGTYEQYF
.	TRBV25-1	TRBJ2-7	.	TGTGCCAGCAGTGAGGGGTTACACAGCTACGAGCAGTACTTC	CASSEGLHSYEQYF
.	TRBV27	TRBJ1-2	.	TGTGCCAGCAGTTTAAGGAAGGGAGGTCTGTATGGCTACACCTTC	CASSLRKGGLYGYTF
TRBD1	TRBV10-1	TRBJ2-1	.	TGCGCCAGCAGTGACCCAAGGACAGGGGGCTCCGATGAGCAGTTCTTC	CASSDPRTGGSDEQFF
.	TRBV7-9	TRBJ2-1	.	TGTGCCAGCAGCTCCCTCAGCGTTTCTGGTAGTATGGAGCAGTTCTTC	CASSSLSVSGSMEQFF
.	TRBV10-1	TRBJ2-7	.	TGCGCCAGCAGCAGCGGTAACTACGAGCAGTACTTC	CASSSGNYEQYF
TRBD2	TRBV9	TRBJ2-1	.	TGTGCCAGCAGCGGACTAGCGGGAGTAAATGAGCAGTTCTTC	CASSGLAGVNEQFF
.	TRBV19	TRBJ2-7	.	TGTGCCAGTAGTATAACCGTGGCATCTGGCGAGCAGTACTTC	CASSITVASGEQYF
TRBD2	TRBV6-2/TRBV6-3	TRBJ2-1	.	TGTGCCAGCAGTTCAGGGGGACTAGCGGGAACGGATGAGCAGTTCTTC	CASSSGGLAGTDEQFF
.	TRBV7-9	TRBJ2-1	.	TGTGCCAGCAGCCTTGGGGGCTGGGCCAATGAGCAGTTCTTC	CASSLGGWANEQFF